This T cell receptor beta chain comes out of a study of blood T cells in healthy people across ages. A few counts support this clonotype. The length of the CDR3 is 16 residues. Germline CDR1 DFQATT, CDR2 SNEGSKA (reference sequence). V gave up 0 bases and J gave up 5 bases, with 19 bases separating them. The use of a sample-barcoded 5' primer and a J-beta primer mix characterized a second PCR of about 7 to 12 cycles. All cDNA molecules were each tagged by a template-switch adaptor with 12 random nucleotides. MiXCR was run by TCRdb on the 5' RACE reads, yielding one entry per CDR3 protein. Of fewer than 800,000 distinct CDR3 sequences in the sample, around half are singletons; the top ten hold under 35%.

This sequence originates from an older woman in good health. The V and J genes are TRBV20-1 and TRBJ2-5; D unclear. The sample was blood. CDR3: CSARDPSTSLPETQYF. The CDR3, as DNA: TGCAGTGCTAGAGATCCGTCTACCTCCCTCCCGGAGACCCAGTACTTC.